By its share, the clone carrying this TCR beta chain is medium-sized. Its antigen is not identified. Original handling: Clinicopathological groups differed in CDR3, with these differences serving to build a distant-metastasis classifier for papillary thyroid cancer. TCRdb redid the clone calls on the PCR reads using MiXCR. The authors' filters were not applied to this entry. The sample lists under 30,000 clones, 3.5% to 4.5% seen once, with approximately 22% in the top ten. J gave up 0 bases and V 5 bases, and 8 bases lay outside the gene matches. CDR3 size: 16 residues. CDR1 and CDR2 from the germline V gene are MDHEN and SYDVKM. All patients were treatment-naive before thyroid surgery. The source of the sample is a study of metastatic and nonmetastatic thyroid tumors. Study-wide background: Blood and tumor or nodule tissue repertoires from malignant and benign thyroid patients were compared. Study-wide points: In blood and tumor, TCR beta diversity was reportedly significantly higher in malignant thyroid tumors than in benign nodules.

J is TRBJ2-3 and V is TRBV28; 7 nucleotides match TRBD2. Sequencing was done on a sample of blood. This clonotype originated in a female donor with papillary thyroid cancer or a benign thyroid nodule (not recorded which). Some clones in this sample may be carry-over from other donors' samples. The chain's CDR3 is CASSPLGGTSTDTQYF. Written as DNA, the CDR3 is TGTGCCAGCAGTCCCCTCGGGGGGACTAGCACAGATACGCAGTATTTT.